The 30 T cell receptor beta chains reported below all come from one sample, sequenced in a study of blood T cell repertoires in COVID-19. The repertoire was sequenced with immunoSEQ multiplex PCR; TCRdb's copy has only in-frame clones and lacks some. The table lists roughly 400,000 clones, about 88% of them singletons, with approximately 1.5% in the top ten. Sequenced input: PBMCs or T cells enriched from blood (not recorded which). The receptors derive from a young woman who had been exposed to COVID-19.

The chain uses TRBV2 and TRBJ1-6; D gene unclear. V shed 6 bases and J shed 0 bases, with 18 bases lying between them. This CDR3 region has 18 residues. Germline lookup yields CDR1 SNHLY and CDR2 FYNNEI. The CDR3 coding sequence is TGTGCCAGCAGCTTCTCACAGCTTCGAAGCTCCTATAATTCACCCCTCCACTTT. It encodes CASSFSQLRSSYNSPLHF. The entire variable domain, with the rest obtained from reference TRBV2 and TRBJ1-6, is as follows: EPEVTQTPSHQVTQMGQEVILRCVPISNHLYFYWYRQILGQKVEFLVSFYNNEISEKSEIFDDQFSVERPDGSNFTLKIRSTKLEDSAMYFCASSFSQLRSSYNSPLHFGNGTRLTVT.

CDR3 loop: CATSEPYSTGELFF. The CDR3 DNA follows: TGTGCCACCAGTGAACCCTACTCCACCGGGGAGCTGTTTTTT. The rearrangement uses TRBV24-1 and TRBJ2-2; no clear D gene. The CDR3 spans 14 residues. CDR1 and CDR2 (germline): KGHDR, SFDVKD. V dropped 4 bases and J dropped 4 bases, with 9 bases sitting between them.

This clone has only one observation. The genes are TRBV6-5 and TRBJ1-5, with 11 nucleotides matching TRBD1. The CDR3 totals 14 residues. The germline gives CDR1 MNHEY, CDR2 SVGAGI. V was pared by 6 bases and J by 4 bases, with 2 bases of the junction left unmatched. CDR3 nucleotide sequence: TGTGCCAGCAGCCGGGACAGGGGGAATCAGCCCCAGCATTTT. It codes for CASSRDRGNQPQHF.

The chain recombines TRBV10-3 with TRBJ2-1, with D possibly being TRBD2 (5 bases). From germline, CDR1 is ENHRY and CDR2 SYGVKD. This CDR3 spans 15 amino acids. The ends were cut back, 4 bases at V and 6 bases at J, with 16 bases in the middle. CDR3 sequence (DNA): TGTGCCATCAGTGCTGATAGAGCGGCCCTCAATGAGCAGTTCTTC. Amino acids: CAISADRAALNEQFF.

This rearrangement joins TRBV4-1 to TRBJ2-1, with TRBD1 identical over 9 bases. Germline V gene data show CDR1 as MGHRA and CDR2 as YSYEKL. The CDR3 is 15 amino acids. J lost 3 bases, V lost 4 bases, and 4 bases had no gene match. CDR3 residues: CASSPWTGDYNEQFF. CDR3 in DNA: TGCGCCAGCAGCCCCTGGACAGGGGACTACAATGAGCAGTTCTTC.

This chain uses TRBV3-1 (or the pseudogene TRBV3-2) with TRBJ1-2; no reliable D call. Per germline, CDR1 LGHDT and CDR2 YNNKEL (reference sequence). The V end lost 1 base, the J end lost 5 bases, and 11 bases lay between the germline ends. CDR3 length: 14 residues. In DNA, the CDR3 is TGTGCCAGCAGCCAAGTATCAGGCTCGTATGGCTACACCTTC. Protein product: CASSQVSGSYGYTF.

The gene calls are TRBV7-2 and TRBJ2-1; D gene ambiguous. Germline V gene data show CDR1 as SGHTA and CDR2 as FQGNSA. V gave up 3 bases and J gave up 4 bases, with 4 bases separating them. CDR3 length: 12 amino acids. CDR3 residues: CASSLRYNEQFF. The CDR3 DNA reads as TGTGCCAGCAGCTTGCGTTACAATGAGCAGTTCTTC.

This chain's CDR3 is CASSSPRTSGSSYEQYF. DNA for the CDR3: TGTGCCAGCAGTTCGCCCAGAACTAGCGGAAGCTCCTACGAGCAGTACTTC. This chain joins TRBV28 and TRBJ2-7; 8 nucleotides align to TRBD2. With 4 bases clipped from V and 0 bases from J, the junction kept 11 bases outside the gene matches. Germline V CDR1 and CDR2: MDHEN, SYDVKM. The CDR3 is 17 amino acids.

J is TRBJ2-5 and V is TRBV9; TRBD2 matches 10 bases. V trimming: 6 bases; J trimming: 2 bases; junction bases outside the gene matches: 7. Germline V gene lookup returns CDR1 SGDLS and CDR2 YYNGEE. This CDR3 spans 15 amino acids. The CDR3 nucleotides are TGTGCCAGCACCTACAGTAGCGGGGGGCAAGAGACCCAGTACTTC. Residues: CASTYSSGGQETQYF.

This clone was seen more than once but under ten times. The rearrangement links TRBV11-3 to TRBJ1-6; perhaps TRBD1 as D (6 bases). The CDR3 is 13 residues long. The germline V gene encodes CDR1 SGHNT and CDR2 YENEEA. Trimming stripped 4 bases from V and 5 bases from J, with 6 bases between. The CDR3, as DNA: TGTGCCAGCAGCTCAGGGGATAATTCACCCCTCCACTTT. Translated, it gives CASSSGDNSPLHF. Drawing the rest from reference TRBV11-3 and TRBJ1-6, the complete variable domain is EAGVVQSPRYKIIEKKQPVAFWCNPISGHNTLYWYLQNLGQGPELLIRYENEEAVDDSQLPKDRFSAERLKGVDSTLKIQPAELGDSAVYLCASSSGDNSPLHFGNGTRLTVT.

This clone appeared a single time. The V and J genes are TRBV27 and TRBJ2-7; D is unclear. Germline assignment: CDR1 MNHEY and CDR2 SMNVEV (reference sequence). The CDR3 totals 14 residues. V gave up 10 bases and J gave up 0 bases, with 16 bases separating them. CDR3 sequence (DNA): TGTGCCACTAACCTCCGACCTAGCTCCTACGAGCAGTACTTC. The encoded protein is CATNLRPSSYEQYF.

The J gene is TRBJ2-7, the V gene TRBV19; tentative D call: TRBD2 (5 bases). In germline, CDR1 is LNHDA, CDR2 SQIVND (reference sequence). CDR3 length: 15 residues. Between the trimmed V and J ends, which lost 3 bases and 0 bases, there was a span of 12 bases. The CDR3 DNA sequence: TGTGCCAGTAGTATTGTTCCGGGGAGCTCCTACGAGCAGTACTTC. This translates into CASSIVPGSSYEQYF.

The V and J genes are TRBV19 and TRBJ1-1, with a possible D match to TRBD1 (5 bases). This CDR3 is 13 amino acids long. V lost 2 bases and J lost 3, with 7 bases in between. Germline lookup yields CDR1 LNHDA and CDR2 SQIVND (reference sequence). CDR3 residues: CASSISGYTEAFF. The CDR3 coding sequence is TGTGCCAGTAGTATATCAGGGTACACTGAAGCTTTCTTT. The variable domain in full, with the rest retrieved from reference TRBV19 and TRBJ1-1, is DGGITQSPKYLFRKEGQNVTLSCEQNLNHDAMYWYRQDPGQGLRLIYYSQIVNDFQKGDIAEGYSVSREKKESFPLTVTSAQKNPTAFYLCASSISGYTEAFFGQGTRLTVV.

The genes are TRBV28 and TRBJ2-3; 11 bases are a match to TRBD1. V dropped 4 bases and J dropped 6; count of bases not matched to a gene: 3. Germline V gene lookup returns CDR1 MDHEN and CDR2 SYDVKM. CDR3 length equals 14 residues. The CDR3 DNA reads TGTGCCAGCAGTTGGACAGGGGGCTCGGATACGCAGTATTTT. Translation: CASSWTGGSDTQYF. Full variable domain (rest looked up from reference TRBV28 and TRBJ2-3): DVKVTQSSRYLVKRTGEKVFLECVQDMDHENMFWYRQDPGLGLRLIYFSYDVKMKEKGDIPEGYSVSREKKERFSLILESASTNQTSMYLCASSWTGGSDTQYFGPGTRLTVL.

The rearrangement uses TRBV27 and TRBJ2-7; TRBD1 matches 10 bases. The V gene end was trimmed by 6 bases and the J gene end by 1 base; junction bases not matched to a gene: 9. Germline V gene lookup returns CDR1 MNHEY and CDR2 SMNVEV (reference sequence). The CDR3 spans 16 residues. In DNA, the CDR3 is TGTGCCAGCAGACGACAGGGACAGGGGTTATCCTACGAGCAGTACTTC. Translated: CASRRQGQGLSYEQYF.

This clone appeared a few times. This chain joins TRBV5-4 and TRBJ1-2, with D perhaps TRBD1 (5 bases). The CDR3 contains 14 residues. The germline CDR1 and CDR2 sequences are SGHNT and YYREEE (reference sequence). V was trimmed by 4 bases and J by 1 base, leaving 11 bases between them. CDR3 loop: CASSIGVGNYGYTF. The CDR3 bases are TGTGCCAGCAGCATAGGGGTTGGTAACTATGGCTACACCTTC.

The chain links TRBV30 to TRBJ2-7; 13 bases fit TRBD2. The CDR3 is 13 residues long. V was clipped by 8 bases and J by 5 bases; unmatched bases: 6. Germline CDR1 is GTSNPN and CDR2 is SVGIG (reference sequence). The CDR3 is CAGRTSGGNEQYF. CDR3 in DNA: TGTGCCGGGCGGACTAGCGGGGGAAACGAGCAGTACTTC.

The chain recombines TRBV30 with TRBJ1-2; 9 bases match TRBD1. Germline loops: CDR1 GTSNPN, CDR2 SVGIG (reference sequence). CDR3 length equals 14 residues. Trimming cost V 0 bases and J 2 bases; bases outside gene matches: 1. Here the CDR3 reads CAWSVGTGNYGYTF. DNA for the CDR3: TGTGCCTGGAGTGTCGGGACAGGGAACTATGGCTACACCTTC.

CDR3 residues: CASSLPTTPYGYTF. CDR3 bases: TGTGCCAGCAGTCTCCCGACGACTCCCTATGGCTACACCTTC. The chain carries TRBV28 and TRBJ1-2; no firm D call. The V and J ends lost 5 bases and 4 bases respectively, with 14 bases between them. Germline-derived CDR1 and CDR2 are MDHEN and SYDVKM. This CDR3 comprises 14 residues.

Here the CDR3 DNA reads TGTGCCAGCAGTTTTGCGACACTCTACGAGCAGTACTTC. Amino acid sequence: CASSFATLYEQYF. V gene TRBV27 combines with J gene TRBJ2-7; D uncertain. The V end was cut by 3 bases, the J end by 3 bases, with 9 bases between. Germline assignment: CDR1 MNHEY and CDR2 SMNVEV (reference sequence). The length of the CDR3 is 13 residues.

The chain links TRBV2 to TRBJ2-1, with D perhaps matching TRBD2 (5 bases). Germline V gene sequence: CDR1 SNHLY, CDR2 FYNNEI. The germline V and J ends were trimmed by 2 bases and 5 bases, with 22 bases remaining between them. The CDR3 runs to 18 residues. For the CDR3, the DNA is TGTGCCAGCAGTGAAAGGTCCCCGCTCGGTCGGGGTAACAATGAGCAGTTCTTC. It yields the protein CASSERSPLGRGNNEQFF.

The chain joins TRBV3-1 (or the pseudogene TRBV3-2) to TRBJ2-3; 12 nucleotides line up with TRBD2. The CDR3 totals 16 residues. The trim removed 4 bases at V and 0 bases at J, leaving 2 bases unmatched. From germline, CDR1 is LGHDT and CDR2 YNNKEL (reference sequence). CDR3 nucleotide sequence: TGTGCCAGCAGCCCTGGGACTAGCGGGAGCACAGATACGCAGTATTTT. Translation: CASSPGTSGSTDTQYF.

V usage is TRBV19 and J usage is TRBJ2-7; 8 bases agree with TRBD1. Germline V lookup: CDR1 LNHDA, CDR2 SQIVND (reference sequence). V dropped 3 bases and J dropped 2; count of bases not matched to a gene: 6. The CDR3 sequence is 15 residues long. The CDR3 region has the DNA TGTGCCAGTAGTATCGACAGGGGACAGACCTACGAGCAGTACTTC. Protein sequence: CASSIDRGQTYEQYF.

The chain couples TRBV23-1 to TRBJ1-2, with D uncertain. TRBV23-1 is designated an ORF whose function remains uncertain. The V end lost 6 bases, the J end lost 3 bases, and 17 bases lay between the germline ends. The CDR3 loop spans 15 amino acids. The CDR3 protein is CASSLSQLGDYGYTF. DNA for the CDR3: TGCGCCAGCAGCCTCTCACAGCTGGGCGACTATGGCTACACCTTC.

This clone has more than one count but fewer than ten. The rearrangement links TRBV12-3 or TRBV12-4 to TRBJ2-2; 7 bases agree with TRBD1. CDR3 length: 13 residues. V dropped 6 bases and J dropped 6; count of bases not matched to a gene: 4. This CDR3 reads CASSTTGSGELFF. The CDR3 DNA sequence: TGTGCCAGCAGCACGACAGGGTCCGGGGAGCTGTTTTTT.

The rearrangement uses TRBV7-9 and TRBJ2-1, with D tentatively TRBD2 (6 bases). The germline V gene encodes CDR1 SEHNR and CDR2 FQNEAQ (reference sequence). V was shortened by 1 base and J by 9 bases, with 10 bases between the two germline ends. This CDR3 has 13 amino acids. The CDR3 sequence: CASSLESGGEQFF. CDR3 in DNA: TGTGCCAGCAGCTTAGAATCCGGGGGTGAGCAGTTCTTC.

This clone appeared once. The CDR3 region is CATSRDREVGQPQHF. The DNA for the CDR3 is TGTGCCACATCACGGGACAGGGAAGTGGGTCAGCCCCAGCATTTT. This chain links TRBV27 with TRBJ1-5, with TRBD1 identical over 9 bases. This CDR3 contains 15 residues. CDR1 is MNHEY, CDR2 SMNVEV, per germline (reference sequence). The trim removed 10 bases at V and 6 bases at J, leaving 13 bases unmatched.

The V and J genes are TRBV5-4 and TRBJ1-2; D not resolved. CDR1 SGHNT and CDR2 YYREEE come from the germline V gene (reference sequence). CDR3 size: 13 residues. V was pared by 0 bases and J by 8 bases, with 11 bases between. The CDR3 DNA reads TGTGCCAGCAGCTTGGCCGTCGGGGAAGGCTACACCTTC. The encoded protein is CASSLAVGEGYTF.

The chain recombines TRBV4-1 with TRBJ2-1, with 8 nucleotides matching TRBD2. The germline V gene encodes CDR1 MGHRA and CDR2 YSYEKL. With V trimmed by 0 bases and J by 14 bases, 15 bases remained unmatched. The CDR3 spans 16 residues. Here the CDR3 reads CASSQDVGLAGKLEFF. As DNA, the CDR3 is TGCGCCAGCAGCCAAGATGTGGGGCTAGCGGGTAAATTGGAGTTCTTC.

V is TRBV6-5 and J is TRBJ1-1; D might be TRBD1 (6 bases). The V end was cut by 6 bases, the J end by 3 bases, with 17 bases between. From germline, CDR1 is MNHEY and CDR2 SVGAGI. This CDR3 is 15 amino acids long. CDR3 protein: CASSRRGGRDTEAFF. The CDR3 coding sequence is TGTGCCAGCAGCCGCAGAGGGGGGAGGGACACTGAAGCTTTCTTT.